There are a few counts of the clone carrying this T cell receptor beta chain. Its antigen is not identified. This sample stems from a study of T-cell memory formation after mild COVID-19. Study-wide background: Clustering of TCRs was largely donor specific. General study points: Pre-infection memory showed some responding clones, and this suggested that cross-reactive memory joined. Shrinking CD4+ clones were chiefly CM and EM; CD8+ ones were chiefly EMRA.

The length of the CDR3 is 13 residues. V was clipped by 10 bases and J by 1 base; unmatched bases: 5. From germline, CDR1 is SNHLY and CDR2 FYNNEI. Using its own MiXCR run on the 5' RACE reads, TCRdb lists one record per CDR3 protein. In the table there are hundreds of thousands of distinct CDR3 sequences, around a sixth of which are singletons. The chain uses TRBV2 and TRBJ1-1; 8 bases are a match to TRBD1. The receptor comes from a man aged 18 to 30 who had mild COVID-19 (a few samples of this study predate the infection). Cell type and time point are not known. The sample consisted of PBMCs or a T cell subset sorted from them (not recorded which). The CDR3 DNA sequence: TGTGCCACCCGGACAGGGAGGAACACTGAAGCTTTCTTT. This sequence encodes CATRTGRNTEAFF.